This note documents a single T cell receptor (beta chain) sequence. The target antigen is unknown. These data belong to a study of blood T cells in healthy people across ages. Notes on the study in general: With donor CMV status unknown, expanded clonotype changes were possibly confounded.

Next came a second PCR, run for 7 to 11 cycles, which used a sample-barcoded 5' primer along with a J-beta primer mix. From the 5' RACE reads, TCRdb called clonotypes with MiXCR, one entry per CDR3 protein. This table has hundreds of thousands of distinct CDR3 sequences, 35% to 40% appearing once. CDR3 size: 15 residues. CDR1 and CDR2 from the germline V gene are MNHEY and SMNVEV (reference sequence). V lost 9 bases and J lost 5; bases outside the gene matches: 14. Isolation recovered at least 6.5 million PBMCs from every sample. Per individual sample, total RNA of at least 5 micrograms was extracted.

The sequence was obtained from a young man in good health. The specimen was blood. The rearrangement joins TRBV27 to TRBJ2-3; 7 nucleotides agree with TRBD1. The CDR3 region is CASRETGKSVDTQYF. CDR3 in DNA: TGTGCCAGTAGGGAGACAGGGAAATCGGTAGATACGCAGTATTTT.